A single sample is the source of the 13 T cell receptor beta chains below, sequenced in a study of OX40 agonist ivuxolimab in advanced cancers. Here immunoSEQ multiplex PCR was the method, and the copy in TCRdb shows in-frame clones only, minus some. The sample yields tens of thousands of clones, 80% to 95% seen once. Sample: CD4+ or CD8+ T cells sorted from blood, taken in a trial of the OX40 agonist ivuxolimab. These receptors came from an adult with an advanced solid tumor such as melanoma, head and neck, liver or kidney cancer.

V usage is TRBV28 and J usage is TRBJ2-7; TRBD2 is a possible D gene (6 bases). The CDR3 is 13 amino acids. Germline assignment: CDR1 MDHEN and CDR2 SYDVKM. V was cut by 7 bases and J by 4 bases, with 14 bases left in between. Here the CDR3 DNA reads TGTGCCAGCAATACTGACCGGGGGTACGAGCAGTACTTC. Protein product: CASNTDRGYEQYF. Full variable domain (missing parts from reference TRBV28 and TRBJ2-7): DVKVTQSSRYLVKRTGEKVFLECVQDMDHENMFWYRQDPGLGLRLIYFSYDVKMKEKGDIPEGYSVSREKKERFSLILESASTNQTSMYLCASNTDRGYEQYFGPGTRLTVT.

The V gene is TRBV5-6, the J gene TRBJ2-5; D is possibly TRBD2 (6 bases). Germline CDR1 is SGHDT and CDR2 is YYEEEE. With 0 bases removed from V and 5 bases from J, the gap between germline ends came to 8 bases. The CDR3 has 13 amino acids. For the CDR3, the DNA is TGTGCCAGCAGCTTGGGGAGGGACGAGACCCAGTACTTC. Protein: CASSLGRDETQYF.

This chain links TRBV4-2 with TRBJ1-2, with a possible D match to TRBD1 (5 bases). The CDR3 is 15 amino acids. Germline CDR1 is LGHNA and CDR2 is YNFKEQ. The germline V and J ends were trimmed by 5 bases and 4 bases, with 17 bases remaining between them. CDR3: CASSALPGLAYGYTF. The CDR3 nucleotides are TGTGCCAGCAGCGCCCTTCCAGGGTTGGCCTATGGCTACACCTTC.

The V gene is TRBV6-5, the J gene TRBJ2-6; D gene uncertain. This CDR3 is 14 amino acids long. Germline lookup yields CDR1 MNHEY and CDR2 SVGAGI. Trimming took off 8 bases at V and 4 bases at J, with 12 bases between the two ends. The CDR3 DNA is TGTGCCAGCGGACGAGATGCGGGGGCCAACGTCCTGACTTTC. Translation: CASGRDAGANVLTF.

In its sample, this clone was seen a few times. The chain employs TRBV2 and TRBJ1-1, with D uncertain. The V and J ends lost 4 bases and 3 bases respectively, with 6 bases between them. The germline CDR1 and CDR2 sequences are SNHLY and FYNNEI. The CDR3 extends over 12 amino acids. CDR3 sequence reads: CASSVMDTEAFF. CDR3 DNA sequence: TGTGCCAGCAGTGTGATGGACACTGAAGCTTTCTTT.

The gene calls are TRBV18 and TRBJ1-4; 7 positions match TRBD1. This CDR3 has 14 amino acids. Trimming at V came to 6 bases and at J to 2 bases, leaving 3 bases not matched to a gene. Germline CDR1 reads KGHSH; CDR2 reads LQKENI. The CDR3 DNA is TGTGCCAGCTCTCGGACAGGCACTAATGAAAAACTGTTTTTT. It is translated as CASSRTGTNEKLFF.

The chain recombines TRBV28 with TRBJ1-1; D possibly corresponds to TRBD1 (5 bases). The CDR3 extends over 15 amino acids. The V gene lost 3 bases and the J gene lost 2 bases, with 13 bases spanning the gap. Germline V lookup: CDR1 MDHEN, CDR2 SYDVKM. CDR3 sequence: CASSFGGAVNTEAFF. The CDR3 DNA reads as TGTGCCAGCAGTTTTGGGGGTGCGGTAAACACTGAAGCTTTCTTT.

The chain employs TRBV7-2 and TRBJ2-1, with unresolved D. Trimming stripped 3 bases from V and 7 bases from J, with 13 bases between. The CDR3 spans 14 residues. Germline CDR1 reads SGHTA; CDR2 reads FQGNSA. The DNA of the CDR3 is TGTGCCAGCAGCTTCGGCCGTCGTAAGAATGAGCAGTTCTTC. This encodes CASSFGRRKNEQFF. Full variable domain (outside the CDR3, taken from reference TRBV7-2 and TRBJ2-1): GAGVSQSPSNKVTEKGKDVELRCDPISGHTALYWYRQSLGQGLEFLIYFQGNSAPDKSGLPSDRFSAERTGGSVSTLTIQRTQQEDSAVYLCASSFGRRKNEQFFGPGTRLTVL.

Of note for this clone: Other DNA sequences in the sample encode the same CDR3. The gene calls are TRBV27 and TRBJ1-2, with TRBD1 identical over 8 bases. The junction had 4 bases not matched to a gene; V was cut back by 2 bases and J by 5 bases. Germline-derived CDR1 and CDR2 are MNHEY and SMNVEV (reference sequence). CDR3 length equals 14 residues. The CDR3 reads CASSLSGQGYGYTF. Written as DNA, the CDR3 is TGTGCCAGCAGTTTAAGCGGACAGGGTTATGGCTACACCTTC.

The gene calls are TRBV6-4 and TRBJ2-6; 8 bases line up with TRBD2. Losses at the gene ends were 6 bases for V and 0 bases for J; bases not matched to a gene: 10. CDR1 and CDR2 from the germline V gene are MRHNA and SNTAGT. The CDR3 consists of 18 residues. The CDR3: CASSQSGGSYSGANVLTF. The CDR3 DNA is TGTGCCAGCAGCCAAAGCGGGGGCTCTTACTCTGGGGCCAACGTCCTGACTTTC.

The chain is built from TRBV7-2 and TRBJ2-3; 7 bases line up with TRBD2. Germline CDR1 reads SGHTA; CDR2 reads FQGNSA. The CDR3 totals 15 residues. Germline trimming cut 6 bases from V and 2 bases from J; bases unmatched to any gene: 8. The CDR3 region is CASRPEGLNTDTQYF. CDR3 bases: TGTGCCAGCAGGCCTGAGGGACTAAACACAGATACGCAGTATTTT.

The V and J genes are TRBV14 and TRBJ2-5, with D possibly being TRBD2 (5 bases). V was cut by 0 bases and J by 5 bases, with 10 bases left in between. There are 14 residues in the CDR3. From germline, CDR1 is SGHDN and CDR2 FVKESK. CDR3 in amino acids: CASSQDRRGETQYF. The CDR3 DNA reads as TGTGCCAGCAGCCAAGATAGACGCGGGGAGACCCAGTACTTC.

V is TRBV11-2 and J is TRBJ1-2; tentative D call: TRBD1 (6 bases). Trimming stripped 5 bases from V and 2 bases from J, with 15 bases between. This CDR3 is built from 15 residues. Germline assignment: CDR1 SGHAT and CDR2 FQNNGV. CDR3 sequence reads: CASSPGLGGNYGYTF. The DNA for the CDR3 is TGTGCCAGCAGCCCAGGCTTGGGGGGCAACTATGGCTACACCTTC.